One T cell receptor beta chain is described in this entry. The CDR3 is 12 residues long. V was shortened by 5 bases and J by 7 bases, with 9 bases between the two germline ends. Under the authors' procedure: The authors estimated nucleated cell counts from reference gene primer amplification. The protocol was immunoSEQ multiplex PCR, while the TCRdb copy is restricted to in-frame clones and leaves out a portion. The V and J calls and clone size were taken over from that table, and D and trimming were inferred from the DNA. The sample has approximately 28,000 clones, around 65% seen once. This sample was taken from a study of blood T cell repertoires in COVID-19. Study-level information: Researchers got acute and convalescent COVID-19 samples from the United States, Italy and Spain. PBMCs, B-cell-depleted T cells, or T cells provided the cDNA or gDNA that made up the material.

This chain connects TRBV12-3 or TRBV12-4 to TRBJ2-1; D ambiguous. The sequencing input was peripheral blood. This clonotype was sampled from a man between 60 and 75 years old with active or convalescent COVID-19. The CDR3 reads CASSPARNEQFF. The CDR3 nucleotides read TGTGCCAGCAGTCCCGCCAGAAATGAGCAGTTCTTC.